This T cell receptor (beta chain) was sequenced for a study of T cell repertoires in cytomegalovirus infection. The wider study: It was the public TCR beta signatures that indicated both CMV infection and matching HLA type.

MiXCR, applied by TCRdb to the reads, yields one record per CDR3 protein. The sample lists roughly 720,000 distinct CDR3 sequences; roughly 36% were seen once. With 10 bases removed from V and 6 bases from J, the gap between germline ends came to 19 bases. Germline values: CDR1 ENHRY, CDR2 SYGVKD. The CDR3 extends over 14 amino acids. Sequencing used PBMCs. J is TRBJ2-1 and V is TRBV10-3, with a weak D call TRBD2 (7 bases). This TCR came from a human donor in good health (CMV status not recorded). Some clones in this sample may be carry-over from other donors' samples. The CDR3 protein is CASKGGASANEQFF. Here the CDR3 DNA reads TGTGCCAGCAAAGGGGGGGCTAGCGCCAATGAGCAGTTCTTC.